The 29 T cell receptor beta chains below all came from one sample that was sequenced in a study of T cells in women clearing cervical HPV infection (dated by TCRdb to 2016 to 2018). Library preparation employed the immunoSEQ multiplex PCR assay. The immuneACCESS repertoire file appears here via TCRdb, limited to in-frame rearrangements. These files lack a portion of the clones; in checked studies, under half of the deficit traces to unresolved V genes, and the cause of the others is not known. The sample's own table lists just under 35,000 clones. Jointly, the top ten make up 1.6% of the sample. The sequencing sample was made of blood buffy coat. The receptors derive from a woman between 18 and 69 years old with a cervical HPV16 infection that either progressed to CIN3+ or cleared (not recorded which).

A remark on this clone: The CDR3 end lies 3 residues beyond the end of the read and is filled in from the germline J gene. The chain recombines TRBV2 with TRBJ2-2; 10 nucleotides align to TRBD1. The CDR3 is 15 amino acids. Germline CDR1 SNHLY, CDR2 FYNNEI. The CDR3 is CASSGQGSTNEKLFF. The CDR3 DNA, read in part, is TGTGCCAGCTCGGGACAGGGGTCAACTAATGAAAAG.

Points on this clone: Sequencing ends 3 residues short of the CDR3 end; the germline J gene provides the rest. The chain links TRBV2 to TRBJ1-2, with D hard to call. Looked up from germline, CDR1 is SNHLY and CDR2 is FYNNEI. The CDR3 totals 16 residues. The CDR3 bases that were read are TGTGCCAGCCGGAGAACTACTAGCGAACCTTTCCGCGAC. Residues: CASRRTTSEPFRD. The whole CDR3 reads CASRRTTSEPFRDYTF.

About this clone: The CDR3 goes on 3 residues after the read ends, and that part is filled in from the germline J gene. This chain links TRBV30 with TRBJ2-3; possible D gene TRBD2, 6 bases. Germline CDR1 and CDR2: GTSNPN and SVGIG (reference sequence). The CDR3 spans 13 residues. The chain's CDR3 is CAWSVRGIQPQYF. The part of the CDR3 DNA that was read is TGTGCCTGGAGTGTACGCGGGATTCAGCCG.

To note about this clone: One junction end does not reproduce the germline sequence, and a read error may be involved. The DNA read from the CDR3 is TGCGCCAGCAGCCAATTGAACCGGGACACGTACAATGAG. The encoded protein is CASSQLNRDTYNE. The whole CDR3 is CASSQLNRDTYNEQFF. The gene calls are TRBV4-2 and TRBJ2-1; possibly TRBD1 for D (6 bases). The read terminates 3 residues ahead of where the CDR3 ends, so the germline J gene completes it. The germline V gene encodes CDR1 LGHNA and CDR2 YNFKEQ. This CDR3 spans 16 amino acids.

Of note for this clone: The CDR3 end is not reached by the read, which stops 3 residues before it; the germline J gene fills it in. The chain carries TRBV20-1 and TRBJ2-1, with a weak D call TRBD2 (7 bases). This CDR3 contains 15 residues. In germline, CDR1 is DFQATT, CDR2 SNEGSKA (reference sequence). The V end was cut by 5 bases, the J end by 5 bases, with 19 bases between. CDR3 sequence reads: CSAGGGWSSDNEQFF. The part of the CDR3 DNA that was read is TGCAGTGCTGGGGGGGGCTGGTCCTCGGACAATGAG.

CDR3 bases read: TGTGCCAGTAGTAGGTCAGGGGGAGAAGACAATCAGCCC. Translated, it gives CASSRSGGEDNQP. The complete CDR3 reads CASSRSGGEDNQPQHF. This chain connects TRBV19 to TRBJ1-5; 7 bases are shared with TRBD1. The CDR3 goes on 3 residues after the read ends, and that part is filled in from the germline J gene. Germline V gives CDR1 LNHDA, CDR2 SQIVND (reference sequence). The junction had 9 bases not matched to a gene; V was cut back by 4 bases and J by 3 bases. The CDR3 runs to 16 residues.

As regards this clone: A junction boundary mismatches the germline segment, possibly from a read error. This CDR3 is also generated by other DNA sequences in the sample. The CDR3 loop reads CASSDPNAGDHGYTF. CDR3 bases read: TGTGCCAGCAGCGACCCCAACGCAGGGGACCATGGA. The chain uses TRBV11-2 and TRBJ1-2; TRBD1 might be the D (6 bases). The DNA ends 3 residues before the CDR3 does, and the rest of the CDR3 is filled in from the germline J gene. Germline V gene lookup returns CDR1 SGHAT and CDR2 FQNNGV. There are 15 residues in the CDR3.

Turning to this clone: The missing CDR3 end, 3 residues past where the read stops, is filled in from the germline J gene. This sequence joins TRBV12-3 or TRBV12-4 and TRBJ2-7, with a possible D match to TRBD1 (6 bases). Trimming pared 7 bases from V and 0 bases from J, leaving 16 bases between. The CDR3 has 15 amino acids. CDR3 loop: CASTRGQPSSYEQYF. Partial CDR3 DNA: TGTGCCAGCACCAGAGGACAGCCGAGCTCCTACGAG.

On this clone: The read falls 3 residues short of the CDR3 end, and the missing part is taken from the germline J gene. The V call is TRBV12-3 or TRBV12-4, the J call TRBJ2-1; TRBD1 matches 9 bases. CDR3 length: 14 amino acids. V was clipped by 4 bases and J by 7 bases; unmatched bases: 5. CDR3 region: CASSWGQGSNEQFF. CDR3 bases read: TGTGCCAGCAGTTGGGGACAGGGTTCGAATGAG.

The sequenced CDR3 bases are TGCGCCAGCAGCAACGACAGACAAGAGACC. Translation gives CASSNDRQET. From start to end, the CDR3 is CASSNDRQETQYF. V gene TRBV5-1 combines with J gene TRBJ2-5; maybe TRBD1 (5 bases). The CDR3 end lies 3 residues beyond the end of the read and is filled in from the germline J gene. CDR3 length: 13 amino acids. Germline values: CDR1 SGHRS, CDR2 YFSETQ. V was trimmed by 4 bases and J by 2 bases, leaving 9 bases between them.

Details on this clone: The read is 3 residues too short to cover the CDR3 end, so that end is filled in from the germline J gene. The chain is built from TRBV2 and TRBJ2-3, with 9 bases that match TRBD1. This CDR3 has 14 amino acids. With 6 bases clipped from V and 4 bases from J, the junction kept 5 bases outside the gene matches. CDR1 is SNHLY, CDR2 FYNNEI, per germline. The CDR3 bases that were read are TGTGCCAGCAGAACAGGGGGCCCCGCAGATACG. It yields the protein CASRTGGPADT. The entire CDR3 sequence reads CASRTGGPADTQYF.

Points on this clone: Read coverage stops 3 residues before the CDR3 terminus; the germline J gene supplies the remainder. This rearrangement joins TRBV11-3 to TRBJ1-1; TRBD1 agrees at 8 bases. V was pared by 0 bases and J by 5 bases, with 5 bases of the junction left unmatched. Germline-derived CDR1 and CDR2 are SGHNT and YENEEA. The length of the CDR3 is 15 residues. The CDR3 DNA, read in part, is TGTGCCAGCAGCTTAGATCCAGGGGGCTGGACTGAA. Translating gives CASSLDPGGWTE. The CDR3 in its entirety is CASSLDPGGWTEAFF.

Comment on this clone: The read terminates 3 residues ahead of where the CDR3 ends, so the germline J gene completes it. The chain carries TRBV5-4 and TRBJ2-7, with D possibly matching TRBD1 (7 bases). Germline CDR1 SGHNT, CDR2 YYREEE (reference sequence). The V end was cut by 5 bases, the J end by 2 bases, with 11 bases between. The CDR3 contains 13 residues. The CDR3 sequence is CASSARGAYEQYF. CDR3 DNA, as far as it was read: TGTGCCAGCAGTGCCAGGGGGGCCTACGAG. The whole variable domain, remainder taken from reference TRBV5-4 and TRBJ2-7, is ETGVTQSPTHLIKTRGQQVTLRCSSQSGHNTVSWYQQALGQGPQFIFQYYREEENGRGNFPPRFSGLQFPNYSSELNVNALELDDSALYLCASSARGAYEQYFGPGTRLTVT.

Notes on this clone: The read ends 3 residues before the CDR3 terminus; that terminus is restored from the germline J gene. The rearrangement links TRBV5-5 to TRBJ1-6; 7 bases match TRBD1. With 1 base clipped from V and 4 bases from J, the junction kept 2 bases outside the gene matches. There are 15 residues in the CDR3. CDR1 and CDR2 (germline): SGHKS, YYEKEE (reference sequence). CDR3: CASSLRGLYNSPLHF. Incomplete CDR3 DNA: TGTGCCAGCAGCTTGAGGGGGCTTTATAATTCACCC.

Comment on this clone: Read sequence stops 3 residues before the CDR3 end, and the germline J gene provides the missing end. The chain combines TRBV19 with TRBJ1-2; tentatively, D is TRBD1 (5 bases). The germline V gene encodes CDR1 LNHDA and CDR2 SQIVND (reference sequence). Deletions cut 7 bases from V and 2 bases from J, with 11 bases between. This CDR3 comprises 13 residues. The CDR3 reads CASTRTTNYGYTF. The CDR3 bases that were read are TGTGCCAGTACCCGGACAACCAACTATGGC. The variable domain in full, completed from reference TRBV19 and TRBJ1-2, reads DGGITQSPKYLFRKEGQNVTLSCEQNLNHDAMYWYRQDPGQGLRLIYYSQIVNDFQKGDIAEGYSVSREKKESFPLTVTSAQKNPTAFYLCASTRTTNYGYTFGSGTRLTVV.

Comment on this clone: The read ends 3 residues early relative to the CDR3; the germline J gene fills the gap. This chain links TRBV2 with TRBJ2-3; possible D gene TRBD1, 6 bases. CDR3 size: 14 residues. The germline V gene has CDR1 SNHLY and CDR2 FYNNEI. The CDR3 bases that were read are TGTGCCAGCAGTGACTCAGGGGCGGTGGAGACG. Its protein is CASSDSGAVET. The full CDR3 reads CASSDSGAVETQYF.

In the case of this clone: The CDR3 end falls 3 residues outside the read, so it is completed with the germline J gene. V is TRBV20-1 and J is TRBJ1-1; D might be TRBD1 (6 bases). Trimming removed 2 bases from V and 4 bases from J, with 14 bases in between. Germline CDR1 is DFQATT and CDR2 is SNEGSKA (reference sequence). There are 14 residues in the CDR3. Partial CDR3 DNA: TGCAGTGCTAGACCAGGGGAAAGACGCACTGAA. This codes for CSARPGERRTE. The full CDR3 sequence reads CSARPGERRTEAFF.

Note on this clone: The read gets to within 3 residues of the CDR3 end, and the germline J gene fills in the rest. The chain employs TRBV7-9 and TRBJ1-4, with 8 bases fitting TRBD1. Trimming took 7 bases from V and 6 from J; bases not matched to a gene: 7. Germline CDR1 and CDR2: SEHNR and FQNEAQ (reference sequence). This CDR3 comprises 14 residues. The CDR3 loop reads CASNHRGDDEKLFF. CDR3 bases read: TGTGCCAGCAACCACAGGGGGGATGATGAAAAA.

About this clone: The read gets to within 3 residues of the CDR3 end, and the germline J gene fills in the rest. The chain employs TRBV19 and TRBJ2-3; tentatively, D is TRBD2 (6 bases). Per germline, CDR1 LNHDA and CDR2 SQIVND (reference sequence). The CDR3 has 14 amino acids. The part of the CDR3 DNA that was read is TGTGCCAGTAGTCTATCCGGGGGTCGGGAGACG. Translation gives CASSLSGGRET. The CDR3, in full, reads CASSLSGGRETQYF.

In the case of this clone: The read gets to within 3 residues of the CDR3 end, and the germline J gene fills in the rest. The V and J genes are TRBV18 and TRBJ1-4, with D hard to call. Germline loops: CDR1 KGHSH, CDR2 LQKENI. The CDR3 totals 15 residues. The part of the CDR3 DNA that was read is TGTGCCAGCTCATCGGACGGGGTAGGGAATTCACCA. This gives the protein CASSSDGVGNSP. The CDR3 reads in full as CASSSDGVGNSPLFF.

Turning to this clone: The read comes to an end 3 residues before the CDR3 does, leaving the germline J gene to fill in the end. V and J are TRBV6-1 and TRBJ2-3; no clear D. V shed 3 bases and J shed 4 bases, with 11 bases lying between them. There are 14 residues in the CDR3. Germline V gene sequence: CDR1 MNHNS, CDR2 SASEGT. The CDR3 is CASSDRGLADTQYF. CDR3 DNA (partial): TGTGCCAGCAGTGATCGTGGGCTGGCAGATACG.

Details on this clone: The junction does not match germline at one end; this may be a read error. The CDR3 end falls 3 residues outside the read, so it is completed with the germline J gene. The gene calls are TRBV4-2 and TRBJ2-3; D uncertain. Germline CDR1 and CDR2: LGHNA and YNFKEQ. This CDR3 is built from 15 residues. This CDR3 is CASSPSFSVLDTQYF. CDR3 DNA (partial): TGCGCCAGCAGCCCCTCGTTTAGTGTTCTCGATACG.

On this clone itself: The read gets to within 3 residues of the CDR3 end, and the germline J gene fills in the rest. This CDR3 is also generated by other DNA sequences in the sample. The chain links TRBV5-6 to TRBJ1-3; D is possibly TRBD1 (6 bases). The CDR3 extends over 14 amino acids. V shed 5 bases and J shed 4 bases, with 13 bases lying between them. Germline V gene data show CDR1 as SGHDT and CDR2 as YYEEEE. The sequenced part of the CDR3 DNA is TGTGCCAGCAGGGAAGGACAGAAAGGAAACACC. The encoded protein is CASREGQKGNT. The whole CDR3 protein reads CASREGQKGNTIYF.

In the case of this clone: The read falls 3 residues short of the CDR3 end, and the missing part is taken from the germline J gene. The rearrangement joins TRBV7-3 to TRBJ1-1; 7 nucleotides line up with TRBD1. Germline CDR1 is SGHTA and CDR2 is FQGTGA. The CDR3 is 13 amino acids. J was trimmed by 1 base and V by 8 bases; bases with no gene match: 4. The CDR3 loop is CASSRGANTEAFF. The CDR3 DNA, read in part, is TGTGCCAGCTCCAGGGGGGCGAACACTGAA.

For this clone: The read ends 3 residues early relative to the CDR3; the germline J gene fills the gap. V is TRBV2 and J is TRBJ2-3; the D is unclear. CDR1 and CDR2 from the germline V gene are SNHLY and FYNNEI. The CDR3 contains 11 residues. V gave up 5 bases and J gave up 3 bases, with 3 bases separating them. The CDR3 DNA, read in part, is TGTGCCAGCAGTTCGACAGATACG. It yields the protein CASSSTDT. The whole CDR3 region reads CASSSTDTQYF.

Turning to this clone: Read data end 3 residues before the CDR3 end; the end is taken from the germline J gene. V is TRBV6-1 and J is TRBJ2-1; TRBD2 matches at 9 bases. J was trimmed by 1 base and V by 4 bases; bases with no gene match: 5. The CDR3 runs 16 residues. Looked up from germline, CDR1 is MNHNS and CDR2 is SASEGT. The CDR3 reads CASSAPGLASYNEQFF. CDR3 DNA (partial): TGTGCCAGCAGTGCCCCGGGACTAGCTTCCTACAATGAG.

Remarks on this clone: Sequencing ends 3 residues short of the CDR3 end; the germline J gene provides the rest. This sequence joins TRBV5-1 and TRBJ2-5; D may be TRBD1 (5 bases). CDR1 is SGHRS and CDR2 is YFSETQ in the germline V gene. The CDR3 extends over 15 amino acids. V lost 4 bases and J 5 bases, leaving 18 bases between the germline ends. The CDR3 protein is CASSLTGSGEETQYF. The covered CDR3 bases are TGCGCCAGCAGCCTAACAGGCTCCGGCGAGGAGACC.

Notes on this clone: Read sequence stops 3 residues before the CDR3 end, and the germline J gene provides the missing end. The J gene is TRBJ1-1, the V gene TRBV6-2 or TRBV6-3, with a possible D match to TRBD1 (6 bases). Germline lookup yields CDR1 MNHEY and CDR2 SVGEGT. Trimming took off 1 base at V and 3 bases at J, with 15 bases between the two ends. The CDR3 contains 16 residues. CDR3 sequence reads: CASSYLRGKGDTEAFF. The CDR3 DNA, read in part, is TGTGCCAGCAGTTACTTAAGAGGGAAGGGGGACACTGAA.

As concerns this clone: The read ends 3 residues shy of where the CDR3 ends; the end is completed using the germline J gene. The rearrangement uses TRBV19 and TRBJ1-2; TRBD1 matches at 7 bases. There are 14 residues in the CDR3. The ends lost 4 bases at V and 2 bases at J; junction bases unmatched: 4. CDR1 LNHDA and CDR2 SQIVND come from the germline V gene (reference sequence). This CDR3 reads CASSTGTANYGYTF. The part of the CDR3 DNA that was read is TGTGCCAGTAGTACAGGGACAGCCAACTATGGC.